The 27 T cell receptor beta chains listed next were all sequenced from one sample in a study of CD8 T cells in Susac syndrome. Random hexamers were used to reverse transcribe an amount of roughly 0.45 to 1 ug RNA. TCRdb reanalysed the immunoSEQ multiplex PCR reads using MiXCR and keeps one entry per CDR3 protein. The sample has about 120,000 distinct CDR3 sequences; roughly 94% are singletons. Sequenced input: CD8+ T cells from PBMCs. These receptors were collected from a human donor with Susac syndrome.

The chain is built from TRBV12-3 or TRBV12-4 and TRBJ1-1; D is perhaps TRBD1 (6 bases). V was pared by 5 bases and J by 4 bases, with 11 bases between. This CDR3 comprises 13 residues. The CDR3: CASSHAQGTEAFF. The DNA of the CDR3 is TGTGCCAGCAGTCACGCACAGGGCACTGAAGCTTTCTTT.

This chain links TRBV19 with TRBJ1-1; D is perhaps TRBD1 (5 bases). The length of the CDR3 is 14 residues. Germline V gene data show CDR1 as LNHDA and CDR2 as SQIVND (reference sequence). Trimming took off 6 bases at V and 0 bases at J, with 11 bases between the two ends. The DNA of the CDR3 is TGTGCCAGTAGCCCCGGGACGGTGAACACTGAAGCTTTCTTT. It specifies CASSPGTVNTEAFF.

This clonotype came up a few times. The chain links TRBV27 to TRBJ2-7; 7 bases agree with TRBD1. The J segment lost 2 bases and the V segment lost 5 bases, leaving 6 bases of the junction unmatched. Germline V gene sequence: CDR1 MNHEY, CDR2 SMNVEV (reference sequence). The CDR3 sequence is 14 residues long. This chain's CDR3 is CASSPATGTYEQYF. The CDR3 DNA is TGTGCCAGCAGTCCCGCGACAGGGACCTACGAGCAGTACTTC.

The CDR3 spells CASSLSRTGLGGYTF. The CDR3 region has the DNA TGTGCCAGCAGTTTATCAAGGACAGGGCTAGGGGGCTACACCTTC. The chain recombines TRBV27 with TRBJ1-2; 8 nucleotides align to TRBD1. The CDR3 extends over 15 amino acids. Germline CDR1 reads MNHEY; CDR2 reads SMNVEV (reference sequence). V gave up 0 bases and J gave up 8 bases; unmatched junction bases: 8.

The chain couples TRBV9 to TRBJ2-5, with a weak D call TRBD2 (6 bases). The germline V gene has CDR1 SGDLS and CDR2 YYNGEE. This CDR3 region has 14 residues. Trimming cost V 1 base and J 3 bases, with 10 bases left between them. CDR3 protein: CASSVYGGEETQYF. In DNA form, the CDR3 reads TGTGCCAGCAGCGTATACGGGGGAGAAGAGACCCAGTACTTC.

This chain joins TRBV30 and TRBJ2-5; perhaps TRBD2 as D (6 bases). The CDR3 runs 14 residues. V was clipped by 5 bases and J by 3 bases, with 16 bases between them. Germline assignment: CDR1 GTSNPN and CDR2 SVGIG (reference sequence). The CDR3 here is CAWDSGLPKETQYF. The CDR3 coding sequence is TGTGCCTGGGACTCCGGACTACCCAAAGAGACCCAGTACTTC. The whole variable domain, remainder taken from reference TRBV30 and TRBJ2-5, is SQTIHQWPATLVQPVGSPLSLECTVEGTSNPNLYWYRQAAGRGLQLLFYSVGIGQISSEVPQNLSASRPQDRQFILSSKKLLLSDSGFYLCAWDSGLPKETQYFGPGTRLLVL.

V is TRBV13 and J is TRBJ2-2; D is tentatively TRBD1 or TRBD2 (5 bases each). Germline values: CDR1 PRHDT, CDR2 FYEKMQ (reference sequence). The CDR3 runs 15 residues. Trimming removed 5 bases from V and 2 bases from J, with 12 bases in between. The CDR3 nucleotides read TGTGCCAGCAGCACCCGGGACGGTAACACCGGGGAGCTGTTTTTT. It is translated as CASSTRDGNTGELFF.

This sequence joins TRBV20-1 and TRBJ1-1; D gene uncertain. Deletions cut 5 bases from V and 1 base from J, with 8 bases between. CDR3 size: 12 residues. Germline V gives CDR1 DFQATT, CDR2 SNEGSKA (reference sequence). The CDR3 DNA sequence: TGCAGTGCTCTCGACGGGAACACTGAAGCTTTCTTT. This translates into CSALDGNTEAFF.

The genes are TRBV20-1 and TRBJ2-5, with TRBD2 identical over 12 bases. The CDR3 consists of 16 residues. V lost 1 base and J lost 5; bases outside the gene matches: 8. Per the germline V gene, CDR1 is DFQATT and CDR2 is SNEGSKA (reference sequence). CDR3 region: CSARGLAGVVPETQYF. CDR3 coding DNA: TGCAGTGCTAGAGGACTAGCGGGGGTGGTACCTGAGACCCAGTACTTC.

This clonotype was counted between two and nine times. This rearrangement joins TRBV27 to TRBJ2-7; D might be TRBD2 (5 bases). The CDR3 is made up of 14 amino acids. Germline V gene sequence: CDR1 MNHEY, CDR2 SMNVEV (reference sequence). Between the trimmed V and J ends, which lost 5 bases and 1 base, there was a span of 12 bases. The CDR3 sequence is CASSPGLDSYEQYF. Here the CDR3 DNA reads TGTGCCAGCAGTCCTGGACTTGATTCCTACGAGCAGTACTTC.

The chain combines TRBV7-9 with TRBJ2-1, with 10 bases aligning to TRBD1. Germline assignment: CDR1 SEHNR and CDR2 FQNEAQ (reference sequence). V dropped 5 bases and J dropped 5; count of bases not matched to a gene: 6. This CDR3 has 15 amino acids. CDR3 region: CASSPWDRGDNEQFF. DNA for the CDR3: TGTGCCAGCAGCCCATGGGACAGGGGAGACAATGAGCAGTTCTTC. The complete variable domain, with remaining parts taken from reference TRBV7-9 and TRBJ2-1, reads DTGVSQNPRHKITKRGQNVTFRCDPISEHNRLYWYRQTLGQGPEFLTYFQNEAQLEKSRLLSDRFSAERPKGSFSTLEIQRTEQGDSAMYLCASSPWDRGDNEQFFGPGTRLTVL.

The chain recombines TRBV29-1 with TRBJ2-5; the D is unclear. CDR1 and CDR2 from the germline V gene are SQVTM and ANQGSEA. The CDR3 spans 12 residues. Trimming took off 7 bases at V and 5 bases at J, with 14 bases between the two ends. The DNA for the CDR3 is TGCAGCGGGGTCTGGGATACCGAGACCCAGTACTTC. Protein: CSGVWDTETQYF.

The J gene is TRBJ2-7, the V gene TRBV4-1, with D maybe TRBD2 (6 bases). The CDR3 sequence is 16 residues long. Trimming stripped 1 base from V and 0 bases from J, with 13 bases between. The germline CDR1 and CDR2 sequences are MGHRA and YSYEKL. The DNA of the CDR3 is TGCGCCAGCAGCCAAGTCTCGCGGGGAAGCTCCTACGAGCAGTACTTC. Its translation: CASSQVSRGSSYEQYF.

The chain recombines TRBV13 with TRBJ2-3; D uncertain. Trimming cost V 5 bases and J 0 bases, with 15 bases left between them. The CDR3 runs 16 residues. CDR1 and CDR2 from the germline V gene are PRHDT and FYEKMQ (reference sequence). As DNA, the CDR3 is TGTGCCAGCAGCGGCGACGGAAGCGCGAGCACAGATACGCAGTATTTT. Its protein product is CASSGDGSASTDTQYF.

V gene TRBV6-5 combines with J gene TRBJ2-7, with 11 bases that match TRBD1. The CDR3 consists of 16 residues. Germline CDR1 MNHEY, CDR2 SVGAGI. The ends lost 0 bases at V and 3 bases at J; junction bases unmatched: 4. CDR3 nucleotide sequence: TGTGCCAGCAGTTACTCCGGACAGGGGGCCTACTACGAGCAGTACTTC. It codes for CASSYSGQGAYYEQYF.

The chain employs TRBV4-2 and TRBJ1-5, with 8 bases aligning to TRBD1. Per the germline V gene, CDR1 is LGHNA and CDR2 is YNFKEQ. J gave up 7 bases and V 3 bases, and 5 bases lay outside the gene matches. The CDR3 runs to 14 residues. The CDR3 DNA reads TGTGCCAGCAGCCAGGCAGGGGGCTTCCAGCCCCAGCATTTT. Translated, it gives CASSQAGGFQPQHF.

V is TRBV7-9 and J is TRBJ1-3; D is undetermined. This CDR3 region has 11 residues. CDR1 is SEHNR, CDR2 FQNEAQ, per germline (reference sequence). With 8 bases removed from V and 4 bases from J, the gap between germline ends came to 6 bases. The CDR3 sequence is CASESGNTIYF. The CDR3 DNA sequence: TGTGCCAGCGAAAGCGGAAACACCATATATTTT. The entire variable domain, with the rest obtained from reference TRBV7-9 and TRBJ1-3, is as follows: DTGVSQNPRHKITKRGQNVTFRCDPISEHNRLYWYRQTLGQGPEFLTYFQNEAQLEKSRLLSDRFSAERPKGSFSTLEIQRTEQGDSAMYLCASESGNTIYFGEGSWLTVV.

This clonotype was counted a single time. The V and J genes are TRBV25-1 and TRBJ2-5; no clear D gene. Per germline, CDR1 MGHDK and CDR2 SYGVNS. CDR3 length: 14 amino acids. V was cut by 1 base and J by 5 bases, with 11 bases left in between. CDR3: CASSEWEGRETQYF. The CDR3 DNA reads as TGTGCCAGCAGTGAATGGGAAGGTCGGGAGACCCAGTACTTC.

This clonotype was detected only once. The rearrangement uses TRBV7-8 and TRBJ2-1; TRBD2 might be the D (6 bases). Trimming pared 2 bases from V and 15 bases from J, leaving 11 bases between. The CDR3 is made up of 11 amino acids. Per the germline V gene, CDR1 is SGHVS and CDR2 is FQNEAQ. The CDR3 is CASSLQRGWFF. CDR3 sequence (DNA): TGTGCCAGCAGCTTACAACGGGGGTGGTTCTTC.

This clonotype occurred once. The chain recombines TRBV5-4 with TRBJ1-4; tentatively, D is TRBD1 (5 bases). Trimming shortened V by 0 bases and J by 1 base, and 7 bases separated the two germline ends. The length of the CDR3 is 15 residues. Germline V lookup: CDR1 SGHNT, CDR2 YYREEE (reference sequence). This CDR3 reads CASSLVGQTNEKLFF. As DNA, the CDR3 is TGTGCCAGCAGCTTGGTCGGACAAACTAATGAAAAACTGTTTTTT.

This clonotype showed up just once. V usage is TRBV5-1 and J usage is TRBJ2-7; TRBD1 might be the D (6 bases). V gave up 7 bases and J gave up 3 bases, with 11 bases separating them. Germline V lookup: CDR1 SGHRS, CDR2 YFSETQ. The CDR3 spans 12 residues. The CDR3 DNA reads TGCGCCAGCGGGCAGGGGAACTACGAGCAGTACTTC. It specifies CASGQGNYEQYF. The complete variable domain, with remaining parts taken from reference TRBV5-1 and TRBJ2-7, reads KAGVTQTPRYLIKTRGQQVTLSCSPISGHRSVSWYQQTPGQGLQFLFEYFSETQRNKGNFPGRFSGRQFSNSRSEMNVSTLELGDSALYLCASGQGNYEQYFGPGTRLTVT.

This chain connects TRBV4-2 to TRBJ2-1; a weak D match, TRBD1 (6 bases). This CDR3 is 16 amino acids long. Germline CDR1 is LGHNA and CDR2 is YNFKEQ. The V and J ends lost 0 bases and 4 bases respectively, with 13 bases between them. CDR3 nucleotides: TGTGCCAGCAGCCAAGATCTAGGGACACAATACAATGAGCAGTTCTTC. It yields the protein CASSQDLGTQYNEQFF.

This clonotype came up once. V and J are TRBV20-1 and TRBJ2-6; D is unresolved. Germline CDR1 is DFQATT and CDR2 is SNEGSKA (reference sequence). V was trimmed by 2 bases and J by 2 bases, leaving 4 bases between them. The CDR3 runs 13 residues. CDR3 region: CSARFAGANVLTF. The CDR3 nucleotides are TGCAGTGCTAGATTTGCTGGGGCCAACGTCCTGACTTTC.

The rearrangement uses TRBV20-1 and TRBJ2-1; perhaps TRBD1 as D (6 bases). This CDR3 is built from 14 residues. V lost 6 bases and J 2 bases, leaving 14 bases between the germline ends. Germline V CDR1 and CDR2: DFQATT, SNEGSKA (reference sequence). The CDR3 is CSARQAETYNEQFF. The CDR3 DNA follows: TGCAGTGCCCGACAGGCAGAAACCTACAATGAGCAGTTCTTC.

The chain has TRBV6-4 and TRBJ2-3, with a possible D match to TRBD2 (5 bases). V lost 4 bases and J 0 bases, leaving 14 bases between the germline ends. Looked up from germline, CDR1 is MRHNA and CDR2 is SNTAGT. The CDR3 runs to 16 residues. The CDR3, as DNA: TGTGCCAGCAGTGCGCGGCGGGCCCCTAGCACAGATACGCAGTATTTT. It translates to CASSARRAPSTDTQYF.

This sequence joins TRBV29-1 and TRBJ1-1; D might be TRBD1 (5 bases). V lost 3 bases and J lost 0, with 8 bases in between. There are 13 residues in the CDR3. The V gene's germline CDR1 is SQVTM and CDR2 ANQGSEA. CDR3 coding DNA: TGCAGCGTTGAGTCAGGGTTGAACACTGAAGCTTTCTTT. It specifies CSVESGLNTEAFF.

This chain joins TRBV6-5 and TRBJ2-7; D is uncertain. V gave up 2 bases and J gave up 5 bases, with 4 bases separating them. Germline V gene data show CDR1 as MNHEY and CDR2 as SVGAGI. This CDR3 has 11 residues. The DNA for the CDR3 is TGTGCCAGCAGTTACGGGGACGAGCAGTACTTC. Translated, it gives CASSYGDEQYF.